Listed below are T cell receptor beta chains from one sample, sequenced in a study of T cell responses to AZD1222 COVID-19 vaccine. Generated by immunoSEQ multiplex PCR, the TCRdb table keeps only in-frame clones and is missing some. The sample has more than 110,000 clones, about nine tenths seen once; the top ten hold 4% to 5%. This material consisted of peripheral blood, taken on day 0 of AZD1222 vaccination. The source is an adult in good health. The CDR3 runs from the conserved cysteine through the conserved F or W. D genes are given only for firm matches. Clone size is not always given. Where it is, it says once, few, many or a class for expanded clones.

abundance: many
len: 17
v_gene: TRBV19
d_gene: TRBD1
j_gene: TRBJ1-2
CDR3nt: TGTGCCAGTAACCCGGCCACAGGGGCCCCATCCTTCTATGGCTACACCTTC
CDR3aa: CASNPATGAPSFYGYTF

abundance: -
len: 17
v_gene: TRBV19
d_gene: -
j_gene: TRBJ1-4
CDR3nt: TGTGCCAGTAGTATGGGTTGGGGAAGTCGCACTAATGAAAAACTGTTTTTT
CDR3aa: CASSMGWGSRTNEKLFF

abundance: -
len: 16
v_gene: TRBV6-2/TRBV6-3
d_gene: TRBD2
j_gene: TRBJ2-3
CDR3nt: TGTGCCAGCAGTTACTCAACTAGCGGGGGCGGAGATACGCAGTATTTT
CDR3aa: CASSYSTSGGGDTQYF

abundance: -
len: 15
v_gene: TRBV5-1
d_gene: TRBD1
j_gene: TRBJ2-3
CDR3nt: TGCGCCAGCAGAAGGGACAGCACTAGCACAGATACGCAGTATTTT
CDR3aa: CASRRDSTSTDTQYF

abundance: -
len: 16
v_gene: TRBV4-2
d_gene: -
j_gene: TRBJ1-2
CDR3nt: TGTGCCAGCAGCCAATTTGGGGGGGCCAGTGACTATGGCTACACCTTC
CDR3aa: CASSQFGGASDYGYTF

abundance: -
len: 13
v_gene: TRBV7-3
d_gene: -
j_gene: TRBJ1-5
CDR3nt: TGTGCCAGCAGTTTCGGACCCGAATTGCCCCAGCATTTT
CDR3aa: CASSFGPELPQHF

abundance: -
len: 15
v_gene: TRBV18
d_gene: TRBD2
j_gene: TRBJ2-3
CDR3nt: TGTGCCAGCTCACCTTCGACAGGACTAGCGGATACGCAGTATTTT
CDR3aa: CASSPSTGLADTQYF

abundance: once
len: 16
v_gene: TRBV5-6
d_gene: -
j_gene: TRBJ1-5
CDR3nt: TGTGCCAGCAGCTTGGGCTGGCAGAGAAGCAATCAGCCCCAGCATTTT
CDR3aa: CASSLGWQRSNQPQHF

abundance: -
len: 14
v_gene: TRBV30
d_gene: TRBD2
j_gene: TRBJ2-7
CDR3nt: TGTGCCTGGAGTGTAGGACTAGCGGAATACGAGCAGTACTTC
CDR3aa: CAWSVGLAEYEQYF

abundance: -
len: 19
v_gene: TRBV5-8
d_gene: -
j_gene: TRBJ2-1
CDR3nt: TGTGCCAGCAGCTCTGGGACATCTAGGACACTGAGCTCCTACAATGAGCAGTTCTTC
CDR3aa: CASSSGTSRTLSSYNEQFF

abundance: -
len: 14
v_gene: TRBV3-1/TRBV3-2
d_gene: -
j_gene: TRBJ2-7
CDR3nt: TGTGCCAGCAGCGGGCAGGGGCTCTCCTACGAGCAGTACTTC
CDR3aa: CASSGQGLSYEQYF

abundance: -
len: 15
v_gene: TRBV5-1
d_gene: TRBD1
j_gene: TRBJ1-2
CDR3nt: TGCGCCAGCAGCTTGGAGGGCAGGGGGCTCTATGGCTACACCTTC
CDR3aa: CASSLEGRGLYGYTF

abundance: -
len: 15
v_gene: TRBV3-1/TRBV3-2
d_gene: -
j_gene: TRBJ1-1
CDR3nt: TGTGCCAGCAGCCAGGGGATCACAGGGAGAACTGAAGCTTTCTTT
CDR3aa: CASSQGITGRTEAFF

abundance: -
len: 16
v_gene: TRBV5-8
d_gene: -
j_gene: TRBJ1-6
CDR3nt: TGTGCCAGCAGCTCCTTCGCGGGGGCCTATAATTCACCCCTCCACTTT
CDR3aa: CASSSFAGAYNSPLHF

abundance: -
len: 13
v_gene: TRBV9
d_gene: -
j_gene: TRBJ2-7
CDR3nt: TGTGCCAGCAGCCAAGGCCTTGGCTACGAGCAGTACTTC
CDR3aa: CASSQGLGYEQYF

abundance: -
len: 12
v_gene: TRBV30
d_gene: -
j_gene: TRBJ1-4
CDR3nt: TGTGCCTGGACCGACGGGGGGGAAAAACTGTTTTTT
CDR3aa: CAWTDGGEKLFF

abundance: once
len: 17
v_gene: TRBV28
d_gene: TRBD1
j_gene: TRBJ1-3
CDR3nt: TGTGCCAGCAGTTCCCCCCCTCCAGGGGGTTGGGGAAACACCATATATTTT
CDR3aa: CASSSPPPGGWGNTIYF

abundance: -
len: 13
v_gene: TRBV18
d_gene: -
j_gene: TRBJ2-1
CDR3nt: TGTGCCAGCTCTCGAGACACCTACAATGAGCAGTTCTTC
CDR3aa: CASSRDTYNEQFF

abundance: -
len: 16
v_gene: TRBV5-4
d_gene: -
j_gene: TRBJ2-1
CDR3nt: TGTGCCAGCAGCCCCTCGGGGAAGAGCTCCTACAATGAGCAGTTCTTC
CDR3aa: CASSPSGKSSYNEQFF

abundance: -
len: 15
v_gene: TRBV18
d_gene: TRBD1
j_gene: TRBJ2-6
CDR3nt: TGTGCCAGCTCACCAAGGACAGGCAGGGCCAACGTCCTGACTTTC
CDR3aa: CASSPRTGRANVLTF

abundance: -
len: 14
v_gene: TRBV5-1
d_gene: TRBD1
j_gene: TRBJ2-7
CDR3nt: TGCGCCAGCAGCCCGGACAGGGATCCCTACGAGCAGTACTTC
CDR3aa: CASSPDRDPYEQYF

abundance: few
len: 13
v_gene: TRBV2
d_gene: -
j_gene: TRBJ2-5
CDR3nt: TGTGCCAGCAGTGGACGGATACTGGAGACCCAGTACTTC
CDR3aa: CASSGRILETQYF

abundance: -
len: 15
v_gene: TRBV3-1/TRBV3-2
d_gene: TRBD1
j_gene: TRBJ1-5
CDR3nt: TGTGCCAGCAGCCGGGACAGAGGAAACAATCAGCCCCAGCATTTT
CDR3aa: CASSRDRGNNQPQHF

abundance: few
len: 14
v_gene: TRBV10-3
d_gene: -
j_gene: TRBJ1-2
CDR3nt: TGTGCCATCAGTAAAGACGCGGACCTGTATGGCTACACCTTC
CDR3aa: CAISKDADLYGYTF

abundance: -
len: 18
v_gene: TRBV3-1/TRBV3-2
d_gene: -
j_gene: TRBJ1-2
CDR3nt: TGTGCCAGCAGCCAAGCGGGGACGGCCCAAACTAGTAACTATGGCTACACCTTC
CDR3aa: CASSQAGTAQTSNYGYTF

abundance: -
len: 16
v_gene: TRBV18
d_gene: -
j_gene: TRBJ1-5
CDR3nt: TGTGCCAGCTCACCACTTTCTTTAGGGATCAGTCAGCCCCAGCATTTT
CDR3aa: CASSPLSLGISQPQHF

abundance: -
len: 15
v_gene: TRBV19
d_gene: -
j_gene: TRBJ1-2
CDR3nt: TGTGCCAGTAGTAAGGACATTATGCTGTACTATGGCTACACCTTC
CDR3aa: CASSKDIMLYYGYTF

abundance: -
len: 14
v_gene: TRBV6-5
d_gene: TRBD1
j_gene: TRBJ2-3
CDR3nt: TGTGCCAGCAGTTACTCGGGGACAGTAGGTACGCAGTATTTT
CDR3aa: CASSYSGTVGTQYF

abundance: -
len: 17
v_gene: TRBV11-2
d_gene: TRBD2
j_gene: TRBJ2-2
CDR3nt: TGTGCCAGCAGCTTAGAGTCGGGGGGGCCGGCCACCGGGGAGCTGTTTTTT
CDR3aa: CASSLESGGPATGELFF

abundance: -
len: 15
v_gene: TRBV2
d_gene: TRBD1
j_gene: TRBJ2-5
CDR3nt: TGTGCCAGCCGAAACCGGGACAGGGGGTCAGAGACCCAGTACTTC
CDR3aa: CASRNRDRGSETQYF

abundance: -
len: 17
v_gene: TRBV19
d_gene: TRBD2
j_gene: TRBJ2-3
CDR3nt: TGTGCCAGTAGTATAGGGTCTAGCGGGAGGAGCACAGATACGCAGTATTTT
CDR3aa: CASSIGSSGRSTDTQYF

abundance: -
len: 12
v_gene: TRBV13
d_gene: -
j_gene: TRBJ2-7
CDR3nt: TGTGCCAGCAGCCTTCGAGGCTACGAGCAGTACTTC
CDR3aa: CASSLRGYEQYF

abundance: once
len: 15
v_gene: TRBV5-1
d_gene: TRBD1
j_gene: TRBJ1-1
CDR3nt: TGCGCCAGCAGCGGACATCAGGGGGAGGGCACTGAAGCTTTCTTT
CDR3aa: CASSGHQGEGTEAFF

abundance: -
len: 17
v_gene: TRBV7-6
d_gene: -
j_gene: TRBJ1-2
CDR3nt: TGTGCCAGCAGCTTAGCGGGGGGGTCAGGGGTGAGCTATGGCTACACCTTC
CDR3aa: CASSLAGGSGVSYGYTF

abundance: -
len: 15
v_gene: TRBV4-1
d_gene: TRBD2
j_gene: TRBJ2-7
CDR3nt: TGCGCCAGCAGCCAAGTACTAGCGGCCTCCTACGAGCAGTACTTC
CDR3aa: CASSQVLAASYEQYF

abundance: -
len: 19
v_gene: TRBV19
d_gene: TRBD1
j_gene: TRBJ1-5
CDR3nt: TGTGCCAGTAGTCAAGGGCGGACAGGGAGGAGGTATAGCAATCAGCCCCAGCATTTT
CDR3aa: CASSQGRTGRRYSNQPQHF

abundance: -
len: 12
v_gene: TRBV3-1/TRBV3-2
d_gene: -
j_gene: TRBJ2-7
CDR3nt: TGTGCCAGCAGCCAAGCTACCTACGAGCAGTACTTC
CDR3aa: CASSQATYEQYF

abundance: -
len: 15
v_gene: TRBV6-1
d_gene: -
j_gene: TRBJ1-1
CDR3nt: TGTGCCAGCAGTGAAGTTTTTCAGGGCGGTGCTGAAGCTTTCTTT
CDR3aa: CASSEVFQGGAEAFF

abundance: -
len: 15
v_gene: TRBV6-1
d_gene: TRBD2
j_gene: TRBJ2-1
CDR3nt: TGTGCCAGCAGTGAACGGACTAGCTCCTACAATGAGCAGTTCTTC
CDR3aa: CASSERTSSYNEQFF

abundance: -
len: 14
v_gene: TRBV7-8
d_gene: TRBD2
j_gene: TRBJ2-2
CDR3nt: TGTGCCAGCAGCCGTAGCGGGAATACCGGGGAGCTGTTTTTT
CDR3aa: CASSRSGNTGELFF

abundance: -
len: 14
v_gene: TRBV2
d_gene: TRBD2
j_gene: TRBJ2-1
CDR3nt: TGTGCCAGCAAGGGACTAGCGGAGTTCAATGAGCAGTTCTTC
CDR3aa: CASKGLAEFNEQFF

abundance: -
len: 14
v_gene: TRBV4-2
d_gene: -
j_gene: TRBJ1-1
CDR3nt: TGTGCCAGCAGCCAAGCAGGGGCTAACACTGAAGCTTTCTTT
CDR3aa: CASSQAGANTEAFF